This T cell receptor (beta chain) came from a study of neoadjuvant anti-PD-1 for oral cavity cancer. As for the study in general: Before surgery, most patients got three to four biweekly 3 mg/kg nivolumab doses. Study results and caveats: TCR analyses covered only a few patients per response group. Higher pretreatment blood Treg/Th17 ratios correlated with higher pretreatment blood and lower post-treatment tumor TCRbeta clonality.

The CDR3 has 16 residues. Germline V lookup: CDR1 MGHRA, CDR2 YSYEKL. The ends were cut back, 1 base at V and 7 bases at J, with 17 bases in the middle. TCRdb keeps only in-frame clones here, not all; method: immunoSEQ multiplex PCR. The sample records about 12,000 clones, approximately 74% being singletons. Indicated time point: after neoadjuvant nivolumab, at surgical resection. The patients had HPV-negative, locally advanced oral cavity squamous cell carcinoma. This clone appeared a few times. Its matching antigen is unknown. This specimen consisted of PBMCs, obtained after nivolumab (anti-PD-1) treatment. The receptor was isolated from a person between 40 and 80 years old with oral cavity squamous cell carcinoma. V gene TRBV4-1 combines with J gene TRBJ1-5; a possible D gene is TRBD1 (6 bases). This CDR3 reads CASSQAYTGLGQPQHF. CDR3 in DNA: TGCGCCAGCAGCCAAGCCTATACAGGGCTGGGGCAGCCCCAGCATTTT.